The 28 T cell receptor beta chains reported below all come from one sample, sequenced in a study of long-term antiretroviral therapy in people with HIV. They ran version v3.0 of the immunoSEQ assay at survey level. Profiling relied on immunoSEQ multiplex PCR, and the TCRdb table lists in-frame clones only, not all of them. Of roughly 28,000 clones in the sample, 90% to 95% were seen once. The specimen comprised unsorted PBMCs, sampled 3.1 years after starting antiretroviral therapy. Source of these receptors: a man younger than 35 with HIV.

V usage is TRBV7-2 and J usage is TRBJ1-3; no definite D call. Germline loops: CDR1 SGHTA, CDR2 FQGNSA. CDR3 length: 16 residues. V was trimmed by 2 bases and J by 0 bases, leaving 11 bases between them. CDR3 residues: CASSLKRPISGNTIYF. CDR3 in DNA: TGTGCCAGCAGCTTAAAGAGGCCCATCTCTGGAAACACCATATATTTT.

The chain couples TRBV19 to TRBJ2-1, with 13 bases matching TRBD2. The germline V gene has CDR1 LNHDA and CDR2 SQIVND (reference sequence). With 6 bases clipped from V and 8 bases from J, the junction kept 10 bases outside the gene matches. The CDR3 is 16 amino acids. The CDR3 region is CASRSNRLAGGHEQFF. CDR3 in DNA: TGTGCCAGTAGATCGAACCGACTAGCGGGGGGCCATGAGCAGTTCTTC.

V gene TRBV15 combines with J gene TRBJ2-6, with TRBD1 identical over 7 bases. The CDR3 totals 19 residues. V shed 8 bases and J 3 bases; nucleotides not matched to a gene: 19. CDR1 is LNHNV, CDR2 YYDKDF, per germline (reference sequence). In nucleotides, the CDR3 is TGTGCCACCCGGAATCTTTCTTTGCGAGGGGGCGTTGGGGCCAACGTCCTGACTTTC. It yields the protein CATRNLSLRGGVGANVLTF.

This clone was seen more than once but under ten times. The rearrangement joins TRBV2 to TRBJ1-2; TRBD1 aligns across 7 bases. The germline CDR1 and CDR2 sequences are SNHLY and FYNNEI. This CDR3 is 12 amino acids long. Germline trimming cut 7 bases from V and 6 bases from J; bases unmatched to any gene: 5. DNA for the CDR3: TGTGCCAGCACTACCAGGGGGGATGGCTACACCTTC. This gives the protein CASTTRGDGYTF.

Here the CDR3 reads CASSPRRANTEAFF. For the CDR3, the DNA is TGTGCCAGCAGTCCCCGACGGGCCAACACTGAAGCTTTCTTT. The chain uses TRBV27 and TRBJ1-1, with D unclear. The CDR3 length is 14 residues. Germline CDR1 and CDR2: MNHEY and SMNVEV (reference sequence). Trimming removed 5 bases from V and 2 bases from J, with 12 bases in between.

The chain couples TRBV7-2 to TRBJ2-2, with 9 bases lining up with TRBD2. Germline-derived CDR1 and CDR2 are SGHTA and FQGNSA. There are 19 residues in the CDR3. Losses at the gene ends were 2 bases for V and 5 bases for J; bases not matched to a gene: 15. The CDR3 sequence is CASSLRRLAATGGTGELFF. CDR3 in DNA: TGTGCCAGCAGCTTAAGAAGACTAGCGGCCACAGGAGGGACCGGGGAGCTGTTTTTT. Combining the CDR3 with reference TRBV7-2 and TRBJ2-2 gives the whole variable domain GAGVSQSPSNKVTEKGKDVELRCDPISGHTALYWYRQSLGQGLEFLIYFQGNSAPDKSGLPSDRFSAERTGGSVSTLTIQRTQQEDSAVYLCASSLRRLAATGGTGELFFGEGSRLTVL.

V usage is TRBV4-3 and J usage is TRBJ2-2; 12 bases align to TRBD2. Germline V gene lookup returns CDR1 LGHNA and CDR2 YSLEER. The CDR3 sequence is 17 residues long. The trim removed 0 bases at V and 7 bases at J, leaving 6 bases unmatched. Here the CDR3 DNA reads TGCGCCAGCAGCCAAGACGGGCTAGCGGGAGGGGTCGGGGAGCTGTTTTTT. Residues: CASSQDGLAGGVGELFF.

The chain employs TRBV6-5 and TRBJ2-5; D remains unclear. Germline CDR1 MNHEY, CDR2 SVGAGI. V was cut by 2 bases and J by 1 base, with 11 bases left in between. The CDR3 runs 15 residues. The DNA of the CDR3 is TGTGCCAGCAGTTACAATACCGGGCCCCAAGAGACCCAGTACTTC. This codes for CASSYNTGPQETQYF.

The genes are TRBV19 and TRBJ1-1; TRBD1 matches 8 bases. Germline CDR1 and CDR2: LNHDA and SQIVND (reference sequence). The CDR3 totals 14 residues. The J segment lost 3 bases and the V segment lost 6 bases, leaving 6 bases of the junction unmatched. The chain's CDR3 is CASRPGGADTEAFF. The CDR3 nucleotides read TGTGCCAGTAGACCAGGGGGCGCGGACACTGAAGCTTTCTTT.

This rearrangement joins TRBV4-3 to TRBJ1-1, with 8 bases fitting TRBD1. The junction had 8 bases not matched to a gene; V was cut back by 4 bases and J by 1 base. The CDR3 covers 16 residues. Germline assignment: CDR1 LGHNA and CDR2 YSLEER. The CDR3 loop reads CASSPQDRGANTEAFF. The CDR3 DNA sequence: TGCGCCAGCAGCCCGCAAGACAGGGGCGCGAACACTGAAGCTTTCTTT.

The chain carries TRBV29-1 and TRBJ1-4; unclear D gene. The V gene's germline CDR1 is SQVTM and CDR2 ANQGSEA. V lost 7 bases to trimming and J lost 8 bases, with 11 bases between them. This CDR3 has 11 residues. CDR3 sequence: CSASGREKLFF. The CDR3, as DNA: TGCAGCGCAAGCGGGAGGGAAAAACTGTTTTTT.

This clone was seen a few times. V and J are TRBV7-8 and TRBJ2-7, with 8 bases lining up with TRBD1. V trimming: 1 base; J trimming: 2 bases; junction bases outside the gene matches: 4. Germline V gene sequence: CDR1 SGHVS, CDR2 FQNEAQ. The CDR3 is 15 residues long. CDR3 in DNA: TGTGCCAGCAGCTTAGGCGGGACAGGCGCCTACGAGCAGTACTTC. This translates into CASSLGGTGAYEQYF.

The CDR3 region is CASRRSGGRTEAFF. The CDR3 DNA is TGTGCCAGTAGAAGATCGGGGGGCCGCACTGAAGCTTTCTTT. The chain combines TRBV19 with TRBJ1-1; possible D gene TRBD1, 6 bases. Between the trimmed V and J ends, which lost 6 bases and 4 bases, there was a span of 15 bases. The length of the CDR3 is 14 residues. CDR1 is LNHDA, CDR2 SQIVND, per germline (reference sequence).

V is TRBV7-9 and J is TRBJ1-3; the D is unclear. V gave up 5 bases and J gave up 4 bases, with 21 bases separating them. CDR1 and CDR2 from the germline V gene are SEHNR and FQNEAQ (reference sequence). CDR3 length: 17 amino acids. The CDR3 loop is CASSERRLPVRGNTIYF. The CDR3 DNA is TGTGCCAGCAGCGAAAGGCGTCTCCCGGTGAGGGGAAACACCATATATTTT.

The chain is built from TRBV9 and TRBJ2-3, with D maybe TRBD2 (6 bases). V gave up 7 bases and J gave up 2 bases, with 17 bases separating them. CDR1 is SGDLS and CDR2 is YYNGEE in the germline V gene. This CDR3 has 15 amino acids. CDR3 sequence reads: CASGLAHTSTDTQYF. CDR3 nucleotide sequence: TGTGCCAGCGGGCTAGCGCATACTTCCACAGATACGCAGTATTTT.

The chain couples TRBV5-4 to TRBJ1-6; a weak D match, TRBD1 (5 bases). The CDR3 has 14 amino acids. The germline gives CDR1 SGHNT, CDR2 YYREEE (reference sequence). V was shortened by 2 bases and J by 8 bases, with 11 bases between the two germline ends. The CDR3 DNA follows: TGTGCCAGCAGCTTCCAAAGGGGAGATTCACCCCTCCACTTT. It codes for CASSFQRGDSPLHF.

The chain uses TRBV7-2 and TRBJ2-7; no clear D gene. The CDR3 length is 14 residues. Trimming took 1 base from V and 2 from J, leaving 9 bases between them. Germline values: CDR1 SGHTA, CDR2 FQGNSA. In DNA, the CDR3 is TGTGCCAGCAGCTTAGGAGGCAAACCCTACGAGCAGTACTTC. Encoded protein: CASSLGGKPYEQYF. The whole variable domain, remainder taken from reference TRBV7-2 and TRBJ2-7, is GAGVSQSPSNKVTEKGKDVELRCDPISGHTALYWYRQSLGQGLEFLIYFQGNSAPDKSGLPSDRFSAERTGGSVSTLTIQRTQQEDSAVYLCASSLGGKPYEQYFGPGTRLTVT.

The chain recombines TRBV6-4 with TRBJ1-1; possibly TRBD1 for D (6 bases). Per the germline V gene, CDR1 is MRHNA and CDR2 is SNTAGT. This CDR3 is built from 11 residues. Trimming pared 6 bases from V and 8 bases from J, leaving 10 bases between. CDR3 sequence (DNA): TGTGCCAGCAGGGTCGGGACAGAAGCTTTCTTT. It specifies CASRVGTEAFF.

V is TRBV4-2 and J is TRBJ2-5, with no clear D. Germline values: CDR1 LGHNA, CDR2 YNFKEQ. V lost 1 base to trimming and J lost 3 bases, with 9 bases between them. The length of the CDR3 is 14 residues. DNA of the CDR3: TGTGCCAGCAGCCAAGTCGGCCGGGAAGAGACCCAGTACTTC. This codes for CASSQVGREETQYF.

The chain has TRBV5-1 and TRBJ2-1; no clear D gene. The ends were cut back, 4 bases at V and 8 bases at J, with 16 bases in the middle. The germline V gene encodes CDR1 SGHRS and CDR2 YFSETQ. The CDR3 has 14 residues. The CDR3 nucleotides are TGCGCCAGCAGCCTACCAAGGGTAGAAGATGAGCAGTTCTTC. It encodes CASSLPRVEDEQFF.

This sequence joins TRBV6-6 and TRBJ2-7, with D maybe TRBD1 (6 bases). CDR3 length: 13 residues. Germline CDR1 reads MNHNY; CDR2 reads SVGAGI (reference sequence). Trimming pared 7 bases from V and 9 bases from J, leaving 19 bases between. The CDR3 reads CASTEVRRDTQYF. CDR3 bases: TGTGCCAGCACCGAGGTTCGCCGGGACACGCAGTACTTC.

The CDR3 is CASSFPDRGRSYNEQFF. The CDR3 DNA is TGTGCCAGCAGCTTCCCGGACAGGGGAAGGTCCTACAATGAGCAGTTCTTC. The chain couples TRBV7-2 to TRBJ2-1, with TRBD1 matching over 9 bases. V was pared by 3 bases and J by 1 base, with 7 bases of the junction left unmatched. This CDR3 is built from 17 residues. From germline, CDR1 is SGHTA and CDR2 FQGNSA.

This rearrangement joins TRBV5-1 to TRBJ2-1; weak D call: TRBD2 (6 bases). The CDR3 sequence is 15 residues long. Germline V lookup: CDR1 SGHRS, CDR2 YFSETQ. Trimming stripped 7 bases from V and 5 bases from J, with 19 bases between. CDR3 DNA sequence: TGCGCCAGCCACGAGACTAGGATTACCCACAATGAGCAGTTCTTC. This codes for CASHETRITHNEQFF. The full variable domain, rest sourced from reference TRBV5-1 and TRBJ2-1, is KAGVTQTPRYLIKTRGQQVTLSCSPISGHRSVSWYQQTPGQGLQFLFEYFSETQRNKGNFPGRFSGRQFSNSRSEMNVSTLELGDSALYLCASHETRITHNEQFFGPGTRLTVL.

This sequence joins TRBV9 and TRBJ2-3; D is tentatively TRBD1 or TRBD2 (5 bases each). The CDR3 has 17 residues. The germline CDR1 and CDR2 sequences are SGDLS and YYNGEE. Trimming left V 3 bases short and J 0 bases short, with 17 bases between. Written as DNA, the CDR3 is TGTGCCAGCAGCGATGACCGGGACGCTGCTAGCACAGATACGCAGTATTTT. Encoded protein: CASSDDRDAASTDTQYF.

The gene calls are TRBV6-1 and TRBJ2-3; TRBD1 might be the D (5 bases). V was trimmed by 3 bases and J by 5 bases, leaving 15 bases between them. CDR1 is MNHNS, CDR2 SASEGT, per germline. CDR3 length equals 15 residues. CDR3 region: CASSDWTHGEDTQYF. The DNA for the CDR3 is TGTGCCAGCAGTGATTGGACACATGGGGAAGATACGCAGTATTTT.

The chain combines TRBV19 with TRBJ2-7, with D possibly matching TRBD2 (5 bases). V was trimmed by 5 bases and J by 4 bases, leaving 12 bases between them. This CDR3 is 13 amino acids long. CDR1 and CDR2 (germline): LNHDA, SQIVND (reference sequence). CDR3 amino acids: CASSRTLLYEQYF. CDR3 DNA sequence: TGTGCCAGTAGTCGGACTTTGCTATACGAGCAGTACTTC.

This clone was counted only a few times. V is TRBV30 and J is TRBJ1-4; D remains ambiguous. CDR3 length: 13 amino acids. CDR1 is GTSNPN and CDR2 is SVGIG in the germline V gene (reference sequence). Trimming removed 3 bases from V and 4 bases from J, with 9 bases in between. For the CDR3, the DNA is TGTGCCTGGAGAACAGCAGATAATGAAAAACTGTTTTTT. This sequence encodes CAWRTADNEKLFF.

V usage is TRBV23-1 and J usage is TRBJ2-7, with 7 bases aligning to TRBD1. TRBV23-1 is identified as an open reading frame with a role that is uncertain. This CDR3 contains 15 residues. The V segment lost 0 bases and the J segment 2 bases; nucleotides outside the gene matches: 4. The CDR3 spells CASSQSGTDTYEQYF. CDR3 nucleotide sequence: TGCGCCAGCAGTCAATCCGGGACAGACACCTACGAGCAGTACTTC.